This TCR beta chain was documented in a study of high-grade serous ovarian cancer treatment subgroups. Across the whole study: Each sample yielded on average approximately 7,700 unique TCR beta rearrangements from 13,000 or so reads. Findings of the study overall: Different patients shared almost no repertoire; same-patient tumors shared roughly 0.11 to 0.85. CDR1 and CDR2 were left unanalyzed; analyses focused on CDR3.

Tumor samples were taken before definitive surgery or chemotherapy. Germline values: CDR1 SGHRS, CDR2 YFSETQ. V lost 0 bases and J lost 2, with 9 bases in between. The CDR3 runs 15 residues. A remark on this clone: Its antigen is still unknown.

Repertoires were generated with immunoSEQ multiplex PCR, while TCRdb's copy carries only in-frame clones and drops some. This sample yields just under 2,500 clones, of which 75% are seen a single time; roughly 9.1% belongs to the top ten. The chain links TRBV5-1 to TRBJ1-5, with a weak D call TRBD1 (5 bases). Sequencing was performed on tumor tissue. The sequence was collected from a human donor with high-grade serous ovarian cancer. The CDR3: CASSLEGQGNQPQHF. The CDR3 DNA reads as TGCGCCAGCAGCTTGGAGGGGCAAGGCAATCAGCCCCAGCATTTT.